The sequence of this TCR beta chain was determined in a study of CD8+ T cells in alopecia areata. Sequencing used cDNA as its template, made by extracting RNA and reverse transcribing it. Assay: immunoSEQ multiplex PCR; the TCRdb copy retains only in-frame clones and omits some. This sample has some 22,000 clones, with about 50% found just once. Punch biopsies of lesional scalp, plus peripheral blood, were taken from alopecia areata patients. Study-wide results and limits: For lesional scalp, especially alopecia totalis/universalis, clonality was higher than in normal scalp. It was less clear whether patients shared TCRs than it was in mice, possibly because of HLA.

This clone was counted a few times. Antigen unknown. Germline CDR1 reads MNHEY; CDR2 reads SMNVEV (reference sequence). Unmatched junction bases numbered 5, after V lost 5 bases and J lost 3 bases. The CDR3 spans 15 residues. The TCR comes from a human donor with alopecia areata. Sequencing used NKG2D-high CD8+ T cells sorted from blood. V is TRBV27 and J is TRBJ2-7; the match to TRBD1 covers 12 bases. CDR3 sequence reads: CASSNRDRGHYEQYF. DNA of the CDR3: TGTGCCAGCAGTAACCGGGACAGGGGGCACTACGAGCAGTACTTC.